This T cell receptor (beta chain) was identified in a study of PD-L1 blockade in urothelial cancer. Turning to the study itself: Anywhere from 0 to 3 prior chemotherapy regimens had been received by patients. Analyzed time points were 3 weeks (second dose) and 6 weeks after therapy began.

This CDR3 has 13 residues. V lost 4 bases to trimming and J lost 5 bases, with 10 bases between them. Germline loops: CDR1 ENHRY, CDR2 SYGVKD. The method was immunoSEQ multiplex PCR; TCRdb's version includes in-frame clones alone and lacks a portion of them. The sample carries 80,000 to 130,000 clones, about 90% recorded once. The chain is built from TRBV10-3 and TRBJ2-3, with D perhaps matching TRBD2 (6 bases). The input for sequencing was PBMCs, taken around atezolizumab (anti-PD-L1) treatment. This sequence originates from an elderly woman with urothelial cancer. The DNA for the CDR3 is TGTGCCATCAGTGCGGGGGACGGAGATACGCAGTATTTT. This codes for CAISAGDGDTQYF.